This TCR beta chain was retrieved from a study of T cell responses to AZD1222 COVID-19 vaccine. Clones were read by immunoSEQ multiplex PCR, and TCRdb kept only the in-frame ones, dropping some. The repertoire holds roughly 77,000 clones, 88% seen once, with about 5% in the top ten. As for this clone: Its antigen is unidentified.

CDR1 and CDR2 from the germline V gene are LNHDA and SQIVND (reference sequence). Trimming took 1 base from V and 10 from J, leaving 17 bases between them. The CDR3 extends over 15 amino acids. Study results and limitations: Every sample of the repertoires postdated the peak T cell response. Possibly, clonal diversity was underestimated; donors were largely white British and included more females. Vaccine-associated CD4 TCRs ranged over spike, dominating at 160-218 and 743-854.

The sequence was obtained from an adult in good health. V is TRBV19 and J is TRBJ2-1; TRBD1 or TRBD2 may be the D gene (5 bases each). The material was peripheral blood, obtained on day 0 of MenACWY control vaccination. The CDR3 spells CASSIAPTGALEQFF. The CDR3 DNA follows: TGTGCCAGTAGTATAGCCCCCACCGGGGCGTTGGAGCAGTTCTTC.